This T cell receptor beta chain is from a study of cytomegalovirus exposure and HLA in healthy donors. With respect to this clone: The antigen is not known.

V shed 1 base and J 3 bases; nucleotides not matched to a gene: 13. The germline V gene has CDR1 LNHNV and CDR2 YYDKDF (reference sequence). This CDR3 region has 18 residues. Findings of the study overall: A likely sequencing artifact accounted for one observed cluster of highly shared sequence variants. Reportedly, diagnosis of cytomegalovirus status by the classifier showed high specificity and sensitivity.

This PCR relied on a set of 60 Vbeta primers and 13 Jbeta primers. Original processing methods: Roughly 12 million shared chains were among roughly 81 million unique TCR beta chains counted in a later analysis. Assay: immunoSEQ multiplex PCR; the TCRdb copy retains only in-frame clones and omits some. V, J and clone size were drawn from that table, and D and trimming were deduced from the DNA. The profile covers about 72,000 clones, with 75% to 90% appearing a single time and approximately 7% taken by the ten largest. The sequence came from a human donor in good health. This rearrangement joins TRBV15 to TRBJ1-2, with 8 positions matching TRBD1. Sequencing used PBMCs. The CDR3 DNA follows: TGTGCCACCAGCAGAGTCCCGAGACAGGGGTTGGCGTACTATGGCTACACCTTC. Residues: CATSRVPRQGLAYYGYTF.